This T cell receptor beta chain was recorded in a study of blood T cell repertoires in COVID-19. The CDR3 contains 17 residues. Losses at the gene ends were 0 bases for V and 5 bases for J; bases not matched to a gene: 10. CDR1 is LNHNV, CDR2 YYDKDF, per germline (reference sequence). Generated by immunoSEQ multiplex PCR, the TCRdb table keeps only in-frame clones and is missing some. The top ten hold approximately 1.6% of the sample, which has 80,000 to 100,000 clones, about nine tenths seen once. The chain joins TRBV15 to TRBJ2-1, with TRBD2 identical over 7 bases. The TCR sequence derives from a human donor with active COVID-19. The donor label of this sample is uncertain. The sample consisted of peripheral blood. In nucleotides, the CDR3 is TGTGCCACCAGCAGAGACCCGGTTCTGGGGGGGAACAATGAGCAGTTCTTC. Its protein is CATSRDPVLGGNNEQFF.